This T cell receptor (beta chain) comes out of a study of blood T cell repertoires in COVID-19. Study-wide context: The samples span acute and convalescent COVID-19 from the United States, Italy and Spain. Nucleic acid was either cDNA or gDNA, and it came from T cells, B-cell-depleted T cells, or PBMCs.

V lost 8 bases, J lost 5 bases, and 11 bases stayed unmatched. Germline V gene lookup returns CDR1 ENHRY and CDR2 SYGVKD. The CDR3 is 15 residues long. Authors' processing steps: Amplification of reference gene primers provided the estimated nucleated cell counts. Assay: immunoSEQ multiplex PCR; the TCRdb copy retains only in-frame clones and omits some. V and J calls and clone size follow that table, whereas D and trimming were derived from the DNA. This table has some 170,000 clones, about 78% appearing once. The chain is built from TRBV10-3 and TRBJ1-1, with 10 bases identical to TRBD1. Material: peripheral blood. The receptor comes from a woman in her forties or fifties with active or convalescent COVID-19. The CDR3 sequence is CAIGDRGRLATEAFF. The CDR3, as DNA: TGTGCCATCGGAGACAGGGGGCGTTTAGCTACTGAAGCTTTCTTT.